This TCR beta chain was profiled in a study of shared clonotypes between healthy human individuals (dated by TCRdb to 2018 to 2021). Describing the broader study: The cohort included a few men and two women between 18 and 49 years of age. To increase sequencing depth and limit assay-specific biases, TCR repertoire library preparation and sequencing were carried out by different laboratories using diverse techniques. Per donor, leukapheresis produced somewhere between about 0.94 and 9.5 billion PBMCs. To estimate repertoire size and how much clonotypes are shared between individuals, the study performed deep sequencing of blood TCR repertoires from 4 to 6 healthy adults. For each donor, three plates each were used for CD4 naive and CD4 memory, two plates were used for CD8 naive, and one plate was used for CD8 memory. What the study reported, not specific to this receptor: Sampling was restricted to blood, and TCR repertoires in tissue are likely to differ from TCR repertoires in blood. When a handful of donors were compared, the shared fraction of clonotypes was around 5.1% for naive CD4, roughly 3.3% for naive CD8, roughly 2.5% for memory CD4, and 0.4% for memory CD8. Pairwise subsampling indicated that sequencing depth was expected to affect the degree of clonotype sharing among donors. Estimated clonotype richness was generally larger for naive than for memory subsets. Compared with non-shared clonotypes, the clonotypes found in all four sorted-subset donors had higher generation probabilities. Even with the large sequencing depth, rarefaction of the sorted-subset datasets indicated that sequencing was incomplete. Because the study included only a small number of donors, the genetic and exposure-history diversity represented was limited.

TCR CDR3 regions were amplified from genomic DNA by multiplex PCR using the deep immunoSEQ assay. Extracted genomic DNA from each cell subset was spread evenly across all wells of several immunoSEQ 96-well plates, with each plate serving as a replicate. For sorted subsets, roughly 200 ng of genomic DNA, equivalent to 30,000 or so T cell genomes, went into each replicate PCR. The purified libraries were quantified using a Qubit 3.0 fluorometer, sized with a Bioanalyzer 2100, and then quantified again using the KAPA Library Quantification kit. A separate single-read 150-cycle Illumina NextSeq 550 flow cell was used to sequence each immunoSEQ 96-well plate. The source study handled its data this way. The immunoSEQ output contained only junctional sequences without quality scores, so filtering could not match that applied to full-length reads. To assign V/J genes and CDR3, sequences were annotated using PyIR, a Python wrapper for IgBLAST v1.9, with IMGT germline references. Reads with weak V/J assignments (E-value above 1e-6), missing CDR3, stop codons, out-of-frame junctions, or ambiguous translated residues were removed. V3J clonotypes were defined as sequences sharing the same inferred V gene, J gene, and CDR3 amino acid sequence. To compute the percentage overlap between repertoires, the number of shared unique clonotypes was divided by the size of the smaller repertoire. Richness of each repertoire was evaluated using RTK rarefaction, the Chao1 estimator, and Recon v2.1 estimates of unobserved clonotypes. OLGA was used to compute generation probabilities for all TCRbeta clonotypes that the gDNA method yielded from a few donors. Entries here come from immuneACCESS through TCRdb and include only in-frame sequences with V and J called. Some clones fail to appear in such tables; in the studies checked, an unresolved V gene covers under half of the shortfall, and the cause of the remainder is unknown. V and J calls plus clone size are reproduced from that table; the DNA served to infer D and trimming. The sample table lists about 2.1 million clones, 80% to 95% of them with a count of one. The top ten constitute about 1.6% of the sample.

This clone appeared once. Its antigen is still unknown. Qualities for individual bases were not recorded, and no much larger clone is one base off. Distinct nucleotide sequences in the sample also encode this CDR3. For the CD8 naive samples, CD45RO-negative cells were positively selected for CCR7, yielding a CD45RA+CCR7+ population from which TemRA cells were excluded. The donors were healthy, HIV-negative adults who had no recently reported acute infections or vaccinations. All donors were Caucasian adults living in Nashville, Tennessee, USA. After blood collection by leukapheresis, PBMCs were isolated using Ficoll-Histopaque density gradient centrifugation and then cryopreserved in the vapor phase of liquid nitrogen. Analytical flow cytometry was used to check the purity and quantity of each magnetically sorted T cell population. From each sorted fraction, genomic DNA was isolated and quantified by UV absorbance on a Nanodrop 2000c.

Sequencing was performed on naive CD8+ T cells from PBMCs. The cell subset or site label of this sample denotes: CD45RA+CCR7+. The sequence came from a man in his late teens or twenties in good health. Some clones in this sample may be carry-over from other donors' samples.

The CDR3 amino acid sequence is: CASSVAGAGGSEQYF. The nucleotide sequence reads as follows: TGTGCCAGCAGCGTAGCTGGGGCAGGGGGGTCGGAGCAGTACTTC. Recombination linked TRBV9 to TRBJ2-7; the D gene is perhaps TRBD1, on 7 matching bases. The germline V gene supplies CDR1 SGDLS and CDR2 YYNGEE. V is shortened by 0 bases, J by 7 bases, and the region joining them spans 17 bases. The CDR3 contains 15 residues, cysteine and phenylalanine counted. Left in the record is the CDR3 DNA by itself, 45 bases read in frame from the first base.